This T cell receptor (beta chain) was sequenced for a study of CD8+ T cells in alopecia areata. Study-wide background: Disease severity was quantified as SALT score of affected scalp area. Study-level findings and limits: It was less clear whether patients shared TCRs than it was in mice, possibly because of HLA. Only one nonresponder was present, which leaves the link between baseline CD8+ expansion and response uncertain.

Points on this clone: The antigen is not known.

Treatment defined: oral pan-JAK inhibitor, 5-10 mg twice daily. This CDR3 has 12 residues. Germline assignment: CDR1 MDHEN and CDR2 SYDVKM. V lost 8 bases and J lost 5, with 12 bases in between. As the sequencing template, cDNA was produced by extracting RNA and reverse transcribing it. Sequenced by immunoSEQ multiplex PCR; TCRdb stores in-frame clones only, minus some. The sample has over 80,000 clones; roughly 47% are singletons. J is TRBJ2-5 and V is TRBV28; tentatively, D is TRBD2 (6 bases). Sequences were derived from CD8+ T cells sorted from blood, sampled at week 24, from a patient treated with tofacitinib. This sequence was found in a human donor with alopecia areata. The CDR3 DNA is TGTGCCAGCGGTGGTCGGGGGGAGACCCAGTACTTC. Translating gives CASGGRGETQYF.